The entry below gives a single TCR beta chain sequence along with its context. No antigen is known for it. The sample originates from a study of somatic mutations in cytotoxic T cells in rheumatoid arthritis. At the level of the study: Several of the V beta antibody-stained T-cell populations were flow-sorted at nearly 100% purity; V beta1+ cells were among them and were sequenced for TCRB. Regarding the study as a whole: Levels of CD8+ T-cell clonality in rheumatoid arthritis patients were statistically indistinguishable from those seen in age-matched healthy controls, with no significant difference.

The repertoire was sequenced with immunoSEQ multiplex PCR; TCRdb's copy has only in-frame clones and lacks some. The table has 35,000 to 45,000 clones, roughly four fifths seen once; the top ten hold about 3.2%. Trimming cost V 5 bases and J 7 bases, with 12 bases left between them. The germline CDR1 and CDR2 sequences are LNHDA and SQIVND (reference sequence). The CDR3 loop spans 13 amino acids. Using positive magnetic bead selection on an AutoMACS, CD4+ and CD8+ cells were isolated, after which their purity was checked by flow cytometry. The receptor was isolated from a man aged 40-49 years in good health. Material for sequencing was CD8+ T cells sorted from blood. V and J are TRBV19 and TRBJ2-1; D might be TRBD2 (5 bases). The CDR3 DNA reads TGTGCCAGTAGTTTGGGGAGACGGAATGAGCAGTTCTTC. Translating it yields CASSLGRRNEQFF. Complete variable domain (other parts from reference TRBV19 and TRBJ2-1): DGGITQSPKYLFRKEGQNVTLSCEQNLNHDAMYWYRQDPGQGLRLIYYSQIVNDFQKGDIAEGYSVSREKKESFPLTVTSAQKNPTAFYLCASSLGRRNEQFFGPGTRLTVL.